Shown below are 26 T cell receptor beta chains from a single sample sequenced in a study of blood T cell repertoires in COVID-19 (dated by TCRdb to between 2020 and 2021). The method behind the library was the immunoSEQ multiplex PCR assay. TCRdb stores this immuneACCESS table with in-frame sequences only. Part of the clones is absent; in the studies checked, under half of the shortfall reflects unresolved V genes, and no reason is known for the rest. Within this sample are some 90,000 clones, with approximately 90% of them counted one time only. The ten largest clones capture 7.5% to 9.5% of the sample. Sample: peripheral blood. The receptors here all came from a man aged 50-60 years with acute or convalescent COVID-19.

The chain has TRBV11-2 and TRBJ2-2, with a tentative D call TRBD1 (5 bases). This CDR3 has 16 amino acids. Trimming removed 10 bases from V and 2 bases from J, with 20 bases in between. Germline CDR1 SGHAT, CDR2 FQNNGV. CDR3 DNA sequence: TGTGCCACCAGAGTGAAAAGGACAATCAACACCGGGGAGCTGTTTTTT. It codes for CATRVKRTINTGELFF.

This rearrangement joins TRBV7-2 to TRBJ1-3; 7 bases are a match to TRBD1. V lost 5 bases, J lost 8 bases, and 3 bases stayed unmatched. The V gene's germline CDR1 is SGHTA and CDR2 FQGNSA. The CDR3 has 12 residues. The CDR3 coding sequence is TGTGCCAGCAGCCCGACAGGGTACACCATATATTTT. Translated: CASSPTGYTIYF.

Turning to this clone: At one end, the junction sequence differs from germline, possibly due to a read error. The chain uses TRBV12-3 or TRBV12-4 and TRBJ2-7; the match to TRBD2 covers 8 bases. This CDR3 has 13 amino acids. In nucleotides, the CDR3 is TGTGCCAGCAGCCCCAGGGCGGGGGGCGCCCCTCACTTC. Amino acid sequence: CASSPRAGGAPHF.

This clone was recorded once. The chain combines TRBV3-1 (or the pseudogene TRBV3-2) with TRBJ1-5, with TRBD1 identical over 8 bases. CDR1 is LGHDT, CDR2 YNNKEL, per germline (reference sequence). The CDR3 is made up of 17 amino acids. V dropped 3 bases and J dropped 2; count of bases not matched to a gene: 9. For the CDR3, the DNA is TGTGCCAGCAGCCAGGACAGGGTAAGGGCGGGCAATCAGCCCCAGCATTTT. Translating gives CASSQDRVRAGNQPQHF.

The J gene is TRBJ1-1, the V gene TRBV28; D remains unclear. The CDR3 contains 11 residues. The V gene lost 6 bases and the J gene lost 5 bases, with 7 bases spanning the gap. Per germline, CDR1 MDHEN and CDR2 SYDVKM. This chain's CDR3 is CASRVLTEAFF. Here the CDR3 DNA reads TGTGCCAGCAGAGTACTTACTGAAGCTTTCTTT.

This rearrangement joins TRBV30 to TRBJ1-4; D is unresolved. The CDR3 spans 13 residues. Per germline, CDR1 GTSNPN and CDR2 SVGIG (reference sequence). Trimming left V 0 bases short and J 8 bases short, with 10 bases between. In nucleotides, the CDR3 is TGTGCCTGGAGTGTAGCATCCTGGGAAAAACTGTTTTTT. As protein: CAWSVASWEKLFF. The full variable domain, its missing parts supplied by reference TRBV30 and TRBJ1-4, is SQTIHQWPATLVQPVGSPLSLECTVEGTSNPNLYWYRQAAGRGLQLLFYSVGIGQISSEVPQNLSASRPQDRQFILSSKKLLLSDSGFYLCAWSVASWEKLFFGSGTQLSVL.

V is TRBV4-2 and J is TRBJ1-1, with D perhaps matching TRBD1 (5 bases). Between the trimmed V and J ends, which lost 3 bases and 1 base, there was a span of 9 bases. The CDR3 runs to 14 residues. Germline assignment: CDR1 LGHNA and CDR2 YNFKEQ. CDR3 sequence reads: CASSQSGGNTEAFF. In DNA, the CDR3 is TGTGCCAGCAGCCAGTCGGGGGGGAACACTGAAGCTTTCTTT.

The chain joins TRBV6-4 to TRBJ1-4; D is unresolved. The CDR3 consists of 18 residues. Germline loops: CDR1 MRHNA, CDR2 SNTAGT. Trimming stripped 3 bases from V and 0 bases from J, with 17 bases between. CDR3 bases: TGTGCCAGCAGTGATTGGTCCGACATTTTTGCAACTAATGAAAAACTGTTTTTT. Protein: CASSDWSDIFATNEKLFF.

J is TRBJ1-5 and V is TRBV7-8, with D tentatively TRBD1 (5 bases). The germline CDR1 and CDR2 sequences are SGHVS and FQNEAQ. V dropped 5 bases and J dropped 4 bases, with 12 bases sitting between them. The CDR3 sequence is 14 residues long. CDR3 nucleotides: TGTGCCAGCAGCGATCCGGGGGTTAATCAGCCCCAGCATTTT. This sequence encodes CASSDPGVNQPQHF.

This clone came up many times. CDR3 sequence reads: CASSFTGAGTEAFF. The CDR3 DNA follows: TGTGCCAGCAGTTTCACAGGGGCTGGGACTGAAGCTTTCTTT. The genes are TRBV6-5 and TRBJ1-1, with 7 bases matching TRBD1. The junction had 7 bases not matched to a gene; V was cut back by 4 bases and J by 5 bases. Germline CDR1 reads MNHEY; CDR2 reads SVGAGI. The CDR3 spans 14 residues.

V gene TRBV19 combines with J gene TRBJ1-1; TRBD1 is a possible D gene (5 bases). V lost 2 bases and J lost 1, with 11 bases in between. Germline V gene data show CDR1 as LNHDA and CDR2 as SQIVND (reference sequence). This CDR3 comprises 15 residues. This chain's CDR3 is CASSIKADRNTEAFF. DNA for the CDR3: TGTGCCAGTAGTATAAAGGCAGACAGGAACACTGAAGCTTTCTTT.

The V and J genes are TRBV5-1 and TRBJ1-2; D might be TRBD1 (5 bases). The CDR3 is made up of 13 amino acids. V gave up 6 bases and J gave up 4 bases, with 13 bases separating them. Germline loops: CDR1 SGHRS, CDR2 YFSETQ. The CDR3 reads CASNTRGGYGYTF. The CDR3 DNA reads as TGCGCCAGCAACACTCGGGGGGGCTATGGCTACACCTTC.

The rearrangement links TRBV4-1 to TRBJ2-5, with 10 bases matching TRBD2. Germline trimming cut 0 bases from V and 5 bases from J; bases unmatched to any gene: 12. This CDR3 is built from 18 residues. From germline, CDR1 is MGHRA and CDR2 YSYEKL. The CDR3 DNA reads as TGCGCCAGCAGCCAAGATCTGCGGAGCGGGGGGGCCCGGGAGACCCAGTACTTC. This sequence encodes CASSQDLRSGGARETQYF.

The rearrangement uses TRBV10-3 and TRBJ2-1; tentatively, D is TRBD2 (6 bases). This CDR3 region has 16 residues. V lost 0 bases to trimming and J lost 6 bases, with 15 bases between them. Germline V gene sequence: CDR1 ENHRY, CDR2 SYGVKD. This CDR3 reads CAISESRSGGANEQFF. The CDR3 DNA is TGTGCCATCAGTGAGTCGAGGTCTGGAGGGGCCAATGAGCAGTTCTTC.

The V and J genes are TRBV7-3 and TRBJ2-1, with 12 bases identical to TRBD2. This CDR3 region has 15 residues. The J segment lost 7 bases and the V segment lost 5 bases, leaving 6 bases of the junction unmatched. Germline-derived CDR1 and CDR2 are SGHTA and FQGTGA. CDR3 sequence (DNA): TGTGCCAGCAGCCCACGACTAGCGGGGGCTAATGAGCAGTTCTTC. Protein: CASSPRLAGANEQFF.

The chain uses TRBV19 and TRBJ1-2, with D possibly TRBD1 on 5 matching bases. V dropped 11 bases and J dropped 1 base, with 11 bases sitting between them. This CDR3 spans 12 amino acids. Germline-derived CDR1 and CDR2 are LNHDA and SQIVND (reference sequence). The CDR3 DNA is TGTGCCTCGACAGTATATAACTATGGCTACACCTTC. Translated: CASTVYNYGYTF.

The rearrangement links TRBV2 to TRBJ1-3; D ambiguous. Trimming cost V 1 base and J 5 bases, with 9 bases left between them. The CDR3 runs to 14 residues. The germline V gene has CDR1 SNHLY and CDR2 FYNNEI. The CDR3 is CASSEDQARNTIYF. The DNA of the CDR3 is TGTGCCAGCAGTGAAGATCAGGCGCGAAACACCATATATTTT.

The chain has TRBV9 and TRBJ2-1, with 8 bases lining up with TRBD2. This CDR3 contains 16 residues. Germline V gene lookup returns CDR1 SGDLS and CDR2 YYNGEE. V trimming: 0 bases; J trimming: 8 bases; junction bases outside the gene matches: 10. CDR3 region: CASSVGGRTSSYEQFF. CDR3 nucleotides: TGTGCCAGCAGCGTAGGGGGGAGGACTAGCAGCTATGAGCAGTTCTTC.

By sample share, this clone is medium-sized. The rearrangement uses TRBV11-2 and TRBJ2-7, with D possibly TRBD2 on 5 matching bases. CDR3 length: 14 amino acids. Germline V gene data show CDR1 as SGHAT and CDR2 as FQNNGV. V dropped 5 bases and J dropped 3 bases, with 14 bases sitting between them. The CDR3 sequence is CASSHAGGGYEQYF. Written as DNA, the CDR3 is TGTGCCAGCAGCCACGCCGGAGGTGGCTACGAGCAGTACTTC. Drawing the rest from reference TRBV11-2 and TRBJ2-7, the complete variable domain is EAGVAQSPRYKIIEKRQSVAFWCNPISGHATLYWYQQILGQGPKLLIQFQNNGVVDDSQLPKDRFSAERLKGVDSTLKIQPAKLEDSAVYLCASSHAGGGYEQYFGPGTRLTVT.

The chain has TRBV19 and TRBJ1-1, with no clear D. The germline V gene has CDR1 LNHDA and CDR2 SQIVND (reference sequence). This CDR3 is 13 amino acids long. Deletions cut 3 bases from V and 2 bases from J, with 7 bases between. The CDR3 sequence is CASSMGGNTEAFF. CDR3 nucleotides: TGTGCCAGTAGTATGGGAGGAAACACTGAAGCTTTCTTT.

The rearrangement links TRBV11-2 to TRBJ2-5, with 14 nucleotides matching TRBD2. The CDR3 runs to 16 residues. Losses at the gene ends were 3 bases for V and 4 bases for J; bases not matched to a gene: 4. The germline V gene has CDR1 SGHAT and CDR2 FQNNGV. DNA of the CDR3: TGTGCCAGCAGCTTCCGACTAGCGGGGGGGCGAGAGACCCAGTACTTC. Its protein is CASSFRLAGGRETQYF.

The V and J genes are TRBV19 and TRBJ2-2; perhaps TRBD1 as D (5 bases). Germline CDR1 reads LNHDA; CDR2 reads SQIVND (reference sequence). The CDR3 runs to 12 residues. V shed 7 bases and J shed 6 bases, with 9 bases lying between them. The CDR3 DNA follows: TGTGCCAGTACACAGGTCTCCGGGGAGCTGTTTTTT. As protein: CASTQVSGELFF.

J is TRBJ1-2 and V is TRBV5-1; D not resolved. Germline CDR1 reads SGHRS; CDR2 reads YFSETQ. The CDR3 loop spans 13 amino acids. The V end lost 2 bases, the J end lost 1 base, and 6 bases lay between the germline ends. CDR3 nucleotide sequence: TGCGCCAGCAGCTTTGGAGGTAACTATGGCTACACCTTC. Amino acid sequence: CASSFGGNYGYTF.

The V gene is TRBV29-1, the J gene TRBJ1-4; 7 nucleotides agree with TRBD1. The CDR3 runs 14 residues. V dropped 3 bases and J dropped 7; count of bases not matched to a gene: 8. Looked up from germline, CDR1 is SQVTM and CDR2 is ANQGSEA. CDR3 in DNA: TGCAGCGTTGATACGACAGGGTATGGTGAAAAACTGTTTTTT. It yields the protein CSVDTTGYGEKLFF.

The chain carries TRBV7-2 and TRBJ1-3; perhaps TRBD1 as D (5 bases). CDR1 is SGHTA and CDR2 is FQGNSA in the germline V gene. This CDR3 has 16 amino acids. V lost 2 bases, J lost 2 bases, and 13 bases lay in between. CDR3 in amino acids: CASSLRLGAPGNTIYF. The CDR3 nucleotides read TGTGCCAGCAGCTTACGACTAGGGGCTCCTGGAAACACCATATATTTT.

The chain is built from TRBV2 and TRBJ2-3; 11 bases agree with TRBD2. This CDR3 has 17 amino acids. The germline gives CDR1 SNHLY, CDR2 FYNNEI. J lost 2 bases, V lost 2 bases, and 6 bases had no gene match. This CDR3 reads CASSELGLAANTDTQYF. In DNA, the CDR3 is TGTGCCAGCAGTGAATTGGGACTAGCGGCCAACACAGATACGCAGTATTTT.